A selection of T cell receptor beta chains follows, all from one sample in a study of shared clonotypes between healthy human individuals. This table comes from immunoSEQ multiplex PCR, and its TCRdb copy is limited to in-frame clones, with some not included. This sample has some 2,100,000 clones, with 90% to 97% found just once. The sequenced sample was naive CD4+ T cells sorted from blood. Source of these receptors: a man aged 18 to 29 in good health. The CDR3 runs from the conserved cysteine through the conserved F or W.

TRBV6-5,CASSYSETHNSPLHF
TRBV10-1,CATFGVENTEAFF
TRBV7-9,CASSMMGVGTGELFF
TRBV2,CASSEGGAGKNIQYF
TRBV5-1,CASSWRDRANSGNTIYF
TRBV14,CASSPMNTEAFF
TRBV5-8,CASKRTASTDTQYF
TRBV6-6,CASSYPGGYEAFF
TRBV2,CASSLIGQPQHF
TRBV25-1,CASSDRSDLGGMPLHF
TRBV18,CASSQGQDLNYGYTF
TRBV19,CASSAWGKAAKNIQYF
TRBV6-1,CASSEERTEAFF
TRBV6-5,CASTSAGGHEQFF
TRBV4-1,CASSFEGRAESTDTQYF
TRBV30,CAWSVRGGRAEAFF
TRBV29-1,CSVAKQGLGTDTQYF
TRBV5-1,CASSLGQETQYF
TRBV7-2,CASSSVVQGTYEQYF
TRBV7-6,CASSLDEGTYEQYF
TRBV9,CASSVGVTSGNEQFF
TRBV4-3,CASSRTGRMGEKLFF
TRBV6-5,CASSYSKDLGFHYF
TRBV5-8,CASSLGSWGRDTGELFF
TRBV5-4,CASSPGTADSAGNIQYF
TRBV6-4,CASSAGPNNQPQHF
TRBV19,CASSIGQQQTQYF
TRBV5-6,CASSFSRGYEQYF
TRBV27,CASSPLQGALGTEAFF
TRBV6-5,CASSKARDYEQYF
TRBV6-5,CASSLTGQASYEQYF
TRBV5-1,CASSTSGSGELFF
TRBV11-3,CASSLNSLEDYGYTF
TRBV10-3,CAISPSWDGGELFF
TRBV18,CASSPPLRIAEAFF
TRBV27,CASSHDLAPKRTQYF
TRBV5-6,CASSLWQMTYNEQFF
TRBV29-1,CSVVMRDTAKNIQYF
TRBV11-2,CANRGTGRGAEAFF
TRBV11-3,CASSLVFGSPLHF
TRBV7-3,CASSFDPGELFF
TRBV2,CASSEGLGEKGSPLHF
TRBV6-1,CASSTGSSGNTIYF
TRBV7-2,CASSPRGFGEQYF
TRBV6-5,CASTQKNAIVETQYF
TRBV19,CASSLFGSGEKLFF
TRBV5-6,CASSPDRVSYNSPLHF
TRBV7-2,CASTSRQQETQYF
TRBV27,CASSSPPGAYNSPLHF
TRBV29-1,CSVQRTGADYGYTF
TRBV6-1,CASSELKGARQPQHF
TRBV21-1,CASSKDASSYNEQFF
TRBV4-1,CASSQAPLAVNTGELFF
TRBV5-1,CASRVGTGNTEAFF
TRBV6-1,CASKRSGESQPQHF
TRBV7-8,CASSLGQQETQYF
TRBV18,CASSPLREGGFF
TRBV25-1,CASATGGFQETQYF
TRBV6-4,CASSDQGSEQFF
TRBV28,CASSFEGLIPRNSNEQFF